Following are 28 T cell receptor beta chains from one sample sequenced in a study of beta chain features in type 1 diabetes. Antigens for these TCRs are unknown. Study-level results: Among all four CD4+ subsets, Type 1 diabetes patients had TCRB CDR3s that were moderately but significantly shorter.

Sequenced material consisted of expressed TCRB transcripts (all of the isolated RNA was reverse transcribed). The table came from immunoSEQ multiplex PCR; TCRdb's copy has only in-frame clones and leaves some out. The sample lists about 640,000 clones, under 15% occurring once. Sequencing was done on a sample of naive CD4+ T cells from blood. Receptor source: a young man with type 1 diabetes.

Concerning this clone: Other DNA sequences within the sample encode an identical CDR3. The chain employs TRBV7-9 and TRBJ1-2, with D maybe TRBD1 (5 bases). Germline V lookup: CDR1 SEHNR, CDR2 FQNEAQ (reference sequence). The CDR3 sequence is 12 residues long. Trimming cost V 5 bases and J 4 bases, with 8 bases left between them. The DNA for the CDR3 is TGTGCCAGCAGCGTAGACAGCTATGGCTACACCTTC. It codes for CASSVDSYGYTF. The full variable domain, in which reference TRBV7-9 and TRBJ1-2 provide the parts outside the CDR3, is DTGVSQNPRHKITKRGQNVTFRCDPISEHNRLYWYRQTLGQGPEFLTYFQNEAQLEKSRLLSDRFSAERPKGSFSTLEIQRTEQGDSAMYLCASSVDSYGYTFGSGTRLTVV.

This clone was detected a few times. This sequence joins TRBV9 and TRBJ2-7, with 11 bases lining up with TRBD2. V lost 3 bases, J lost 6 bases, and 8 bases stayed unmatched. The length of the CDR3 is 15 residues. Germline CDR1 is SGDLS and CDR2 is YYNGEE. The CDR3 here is CASSGASGGHGEQYF. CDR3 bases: TGTGCCAGCAGCGGTGCTAGCGGGGGGCATGGCGAGCAGTACTTC.

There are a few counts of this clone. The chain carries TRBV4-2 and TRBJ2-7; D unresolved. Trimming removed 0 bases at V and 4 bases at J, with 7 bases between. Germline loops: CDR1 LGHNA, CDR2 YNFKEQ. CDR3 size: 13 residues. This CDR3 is CASSQDEVYEQYF. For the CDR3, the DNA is TGTGCCAGCAGCCAAGATGAGGTATACGAGCAGTACTTC.

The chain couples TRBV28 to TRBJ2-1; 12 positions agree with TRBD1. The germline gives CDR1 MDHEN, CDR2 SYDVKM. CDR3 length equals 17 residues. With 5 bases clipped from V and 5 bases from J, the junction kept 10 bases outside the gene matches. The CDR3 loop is CASSVGGTGGFNNEQFF. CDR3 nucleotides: TGTGCCAGCAGTGTGGGTGGGACAGGGGGCTTTAACAATGAGCAGTTCTTC.

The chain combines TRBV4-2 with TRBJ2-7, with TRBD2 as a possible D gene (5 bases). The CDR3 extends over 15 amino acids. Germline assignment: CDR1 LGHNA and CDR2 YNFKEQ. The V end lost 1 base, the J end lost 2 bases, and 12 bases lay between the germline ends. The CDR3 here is CASSQGFGETYEQYF. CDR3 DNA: TGTGCCAGCAGCCAAGGCTTTGGGGAGACCTACGAGCAGTACTTC.

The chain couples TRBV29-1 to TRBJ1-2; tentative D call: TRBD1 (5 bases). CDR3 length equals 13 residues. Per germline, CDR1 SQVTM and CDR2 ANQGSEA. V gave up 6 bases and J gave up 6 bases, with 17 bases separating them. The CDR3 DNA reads TGCAGCGTAGGGGCCACCAGAGAGAATGGCTACACCTTC. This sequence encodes CSVGATRENGYTF.

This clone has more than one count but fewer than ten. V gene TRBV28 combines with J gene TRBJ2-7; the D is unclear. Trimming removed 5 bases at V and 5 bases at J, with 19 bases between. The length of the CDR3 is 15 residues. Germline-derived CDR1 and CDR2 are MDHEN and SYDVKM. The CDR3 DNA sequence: TGTGCCAGCAGTCCCCCGACCGATACTTGGCACGAGCAGTACTTC. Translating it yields CASSPPTDTWHEQYF.

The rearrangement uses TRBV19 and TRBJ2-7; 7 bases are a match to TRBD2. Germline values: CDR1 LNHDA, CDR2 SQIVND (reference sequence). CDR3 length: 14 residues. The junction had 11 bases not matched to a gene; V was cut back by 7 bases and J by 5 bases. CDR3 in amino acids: CASTPGGTGDEQYF. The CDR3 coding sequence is TGTGCCAGTACTCCCGGGGGGACCGGGGACGAGCAGTACTTC.

CDR3: CASSLAEGLGGYTF. The CDR3 DNA reads TGCGCCAGCAGCTTGGCCGAGGGTTTGGGTGGCTACACCTTC. V and J are TRBV5-1 and TRBJ1-2; D is unclear. The CDR3 runs 14 residues. Trimming took off 0 bases at V and 7 bases at J, with 13 bases between the two ends. Germline-derived CDR1 and CDR2 are SGHRS and YFSETQ.

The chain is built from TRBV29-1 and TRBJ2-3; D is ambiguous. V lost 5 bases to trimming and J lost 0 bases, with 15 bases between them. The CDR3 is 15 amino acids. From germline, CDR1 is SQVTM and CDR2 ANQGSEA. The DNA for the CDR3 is TGCAGCGTTAATAAACGGAGCACTAGCACAGATACGCAGTATTTT. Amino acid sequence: CSVNKRSTSTDTQYF.

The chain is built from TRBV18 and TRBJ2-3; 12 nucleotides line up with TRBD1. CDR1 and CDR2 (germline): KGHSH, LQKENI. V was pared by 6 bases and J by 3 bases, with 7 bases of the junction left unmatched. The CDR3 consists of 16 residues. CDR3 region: CASSALGQGATDTQYF. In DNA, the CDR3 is TGTGCCAGCTCGGCATTGGGACAGGGGGCAACAGATACGCAGTATTTT.

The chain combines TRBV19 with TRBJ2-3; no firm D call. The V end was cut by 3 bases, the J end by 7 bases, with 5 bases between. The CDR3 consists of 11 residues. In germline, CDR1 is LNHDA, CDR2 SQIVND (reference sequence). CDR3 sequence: CASSITNTQYF. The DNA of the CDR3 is TGTGCCAGTAGTATCACTAATACGCAGTATTTT.

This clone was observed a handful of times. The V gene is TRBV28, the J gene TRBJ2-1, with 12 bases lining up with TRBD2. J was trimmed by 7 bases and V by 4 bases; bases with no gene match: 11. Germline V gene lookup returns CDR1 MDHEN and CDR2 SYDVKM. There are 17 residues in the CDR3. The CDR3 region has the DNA TGTGCCAGCAGTTCCATAACGACTAGCGGGGGACGGAATGAGCAGTTCTTC. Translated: CASSSITTSGGRNEQFF.

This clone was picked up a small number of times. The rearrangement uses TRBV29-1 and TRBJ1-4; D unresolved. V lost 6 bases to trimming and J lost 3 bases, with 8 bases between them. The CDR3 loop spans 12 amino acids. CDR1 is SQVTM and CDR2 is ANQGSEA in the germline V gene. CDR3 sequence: CSVLSANEKLFF. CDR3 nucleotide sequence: TGCAGCGTCCTCTCAGCTAATGAAAAACTGTTTTTT.

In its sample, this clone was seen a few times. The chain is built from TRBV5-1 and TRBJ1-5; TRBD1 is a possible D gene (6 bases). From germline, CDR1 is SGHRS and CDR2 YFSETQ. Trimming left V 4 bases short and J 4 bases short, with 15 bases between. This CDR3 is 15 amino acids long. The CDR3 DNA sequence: TGCGCCAGCAGCGACGGGACATCTTATAATCAGCCCCAGCATTTT. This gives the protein CASSDGTSYNQPQHF. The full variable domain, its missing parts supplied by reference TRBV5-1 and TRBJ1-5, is KAGVTQTPRYLIKTRGQQVTLSCSPISGHRSVSWYQQTPGQGLQFLFEYFSETQRNKGNFPGRFSGRQFSNSRSEMNVSTLELGDSALYLCASSDGTSYNQPQHFGDGTRLSIL.

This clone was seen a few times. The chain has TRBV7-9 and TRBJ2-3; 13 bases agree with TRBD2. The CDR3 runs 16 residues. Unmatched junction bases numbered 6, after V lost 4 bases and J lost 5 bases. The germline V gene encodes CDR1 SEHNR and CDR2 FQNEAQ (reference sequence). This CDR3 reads CASSSRLAGGVDTQYF. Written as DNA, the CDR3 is TGTGCCAGCAGCTCAAGACTAGCGGGGGGAGTAGATACGCAGTATTTT. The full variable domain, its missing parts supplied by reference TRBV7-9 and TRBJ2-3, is DTGVSQNPRHKITKRGQNVTFRCDPISEHNRLYWYRQTLGQGPEFLTYFQNEAQLEKSRLLSDRFSAERPKGSFSTLEIQRTEQGDSAMYLCASSSRLAGGVDTQYFGPGTRLTVL.

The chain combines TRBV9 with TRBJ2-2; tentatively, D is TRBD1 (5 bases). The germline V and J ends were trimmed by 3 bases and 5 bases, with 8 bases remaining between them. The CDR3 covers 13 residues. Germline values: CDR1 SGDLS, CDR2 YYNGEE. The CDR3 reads CASSARQTGELFF. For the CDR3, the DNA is TGTGCCAGCAGCGCCCGACAGACCGGGGAGCTGTTTTTT.

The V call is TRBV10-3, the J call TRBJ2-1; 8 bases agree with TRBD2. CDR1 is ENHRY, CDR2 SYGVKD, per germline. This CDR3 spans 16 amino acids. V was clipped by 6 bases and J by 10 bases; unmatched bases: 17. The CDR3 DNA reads TGTGCCATCAGAGACGGGGGGGCTCCCGAAGGTAGCGAGCAGTTCTTC. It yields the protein CAIRDGGAPEGSEQFF.

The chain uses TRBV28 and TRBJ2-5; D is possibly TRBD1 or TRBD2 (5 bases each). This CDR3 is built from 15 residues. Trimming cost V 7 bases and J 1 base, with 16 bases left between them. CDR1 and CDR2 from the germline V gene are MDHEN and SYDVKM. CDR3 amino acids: CASTSAGDGQETQYF. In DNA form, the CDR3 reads TGTGCCAGCACAAGCGCCGGGGACGGCCAAGAGACCCAGTACTTC.

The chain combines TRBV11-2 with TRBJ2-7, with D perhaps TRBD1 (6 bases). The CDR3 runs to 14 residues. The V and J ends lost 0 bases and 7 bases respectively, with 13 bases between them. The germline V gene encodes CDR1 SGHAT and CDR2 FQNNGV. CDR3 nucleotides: TGTGCCAGCAGCTTAGAACCAGGGGCTTGGGAGCAGTACTTC. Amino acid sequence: CASSLEPGAWEQYF.

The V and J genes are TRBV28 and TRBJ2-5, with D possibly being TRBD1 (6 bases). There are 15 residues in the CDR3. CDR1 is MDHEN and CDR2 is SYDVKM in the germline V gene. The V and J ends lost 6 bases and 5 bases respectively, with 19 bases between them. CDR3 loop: CASSTRTAVVETQYF. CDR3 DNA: TGTGCCAGCAGCACTAGGACAGCCGTAGTGGAGACCCAGTACTTC.

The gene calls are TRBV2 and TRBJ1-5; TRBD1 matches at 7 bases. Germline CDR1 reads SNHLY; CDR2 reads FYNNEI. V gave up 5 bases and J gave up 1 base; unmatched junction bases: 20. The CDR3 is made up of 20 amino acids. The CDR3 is CASSPKQALGQVGSNQPQHF. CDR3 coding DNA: TGTGCCAGCAGTCCAAAGCAAGCCCTCGGACAGGTGGGGAGCAATCAGCCCCAGCATTTT.

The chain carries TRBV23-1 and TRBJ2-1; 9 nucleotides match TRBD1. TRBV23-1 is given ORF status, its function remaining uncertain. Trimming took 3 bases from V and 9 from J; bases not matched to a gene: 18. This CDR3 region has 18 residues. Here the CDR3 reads CASSHGGQGFGTFSEQFF. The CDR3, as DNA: TGCGCCAGCAGTCACGGGGGACAGGGATTCGGGACCTTTAGTGAGCAGTTCTTC.

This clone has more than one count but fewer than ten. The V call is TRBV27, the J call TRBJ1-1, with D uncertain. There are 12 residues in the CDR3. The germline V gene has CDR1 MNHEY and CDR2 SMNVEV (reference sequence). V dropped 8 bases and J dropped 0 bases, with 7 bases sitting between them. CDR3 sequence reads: CASSRLNTEAFF. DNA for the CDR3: TGTGCCAGCTCTCGACTGAACACTGAAGCTTTCTTT.

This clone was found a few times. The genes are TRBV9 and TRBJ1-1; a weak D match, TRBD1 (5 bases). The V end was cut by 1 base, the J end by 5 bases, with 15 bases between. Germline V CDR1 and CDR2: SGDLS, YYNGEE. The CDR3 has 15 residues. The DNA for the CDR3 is TGTGCCAGCAGCGTAAAAGGGGCAGCCGGGACTGAAGCTTTCTTT. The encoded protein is CASSVKGAAGTEAFF.

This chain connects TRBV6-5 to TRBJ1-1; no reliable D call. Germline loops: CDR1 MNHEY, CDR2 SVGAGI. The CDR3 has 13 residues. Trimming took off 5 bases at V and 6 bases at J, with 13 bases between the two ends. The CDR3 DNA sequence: TGTGCCAGCAGTCCCTCTCGGTTCGCTGAAGCTTTCTTT. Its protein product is CASSPSRFAEAFF.

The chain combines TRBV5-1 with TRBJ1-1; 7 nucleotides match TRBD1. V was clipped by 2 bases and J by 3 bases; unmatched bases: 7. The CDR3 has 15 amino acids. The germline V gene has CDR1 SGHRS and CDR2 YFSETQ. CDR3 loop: CASSLAGTDYTEAFF. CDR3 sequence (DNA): TGCGCCAGCAGCTTAGCCGGGACAGACTACACTGAAGCTTTCTTT.

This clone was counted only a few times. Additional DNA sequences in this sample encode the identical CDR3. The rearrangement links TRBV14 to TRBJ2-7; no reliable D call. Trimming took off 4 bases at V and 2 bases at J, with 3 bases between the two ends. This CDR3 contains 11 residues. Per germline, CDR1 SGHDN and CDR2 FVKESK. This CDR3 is CASSRTYEQYF. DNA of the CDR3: TGTGCCAGCAGCCGCACCTACGAGCAGTACTTC. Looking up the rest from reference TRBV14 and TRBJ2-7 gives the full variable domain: EAGVTQFPSHSVIEKGQTVTLRCDPISGHDNLYWYRRVMGKEIKFLLHFVKESKQDESGMPNNRFLAERTGGTYSTLKVQPAELEDSGVYFCASSRTYEQYFGPGTRLTVT.